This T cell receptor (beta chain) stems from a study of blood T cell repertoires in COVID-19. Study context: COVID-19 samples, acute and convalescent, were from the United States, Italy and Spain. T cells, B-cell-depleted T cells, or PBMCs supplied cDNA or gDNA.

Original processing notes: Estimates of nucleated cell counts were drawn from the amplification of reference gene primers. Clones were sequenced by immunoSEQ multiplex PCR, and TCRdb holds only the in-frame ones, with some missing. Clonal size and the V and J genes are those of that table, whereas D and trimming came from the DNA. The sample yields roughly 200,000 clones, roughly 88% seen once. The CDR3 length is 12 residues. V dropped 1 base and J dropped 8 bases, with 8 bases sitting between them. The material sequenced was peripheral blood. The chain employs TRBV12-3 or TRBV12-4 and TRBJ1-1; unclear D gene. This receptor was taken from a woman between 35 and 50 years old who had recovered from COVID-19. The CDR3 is CASSLGRVEAFF. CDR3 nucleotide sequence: TGTGCCAGCAGTTTAGGGAGGGTCGAAGCTTTCTTT.